One TCR beta chain is described in this entry. Its antigen specificity is not known. No base quality information exists; no much larger clone differs at one position. The goal of deep resolution MiSeq sequencing was a depth between 1 in 1 million and 1 in 200,000 T cells, and coverage averaged 10x per clonotype. The immunoSEQ hsTCRB Kit was used to generate the TCR beta libraries. Per the authors' processing: Data were analyzed with ImmunoSEQ Data Assistant and ImmunoSEQ Analyzer, with V, D and J genes assigned per IMGT definitions. Clonality was computed as one minus normalized Shannon entropy of productive rearrangement frequencies, ranging from 0 to 1. Public clonotype analysis was restricted to overrepresented clonotypes comprising at least 0.05% of each patient's repertoire. Approximately 14 age-matched healthy donor repertoires from immuneACCESS were used as controls for clonality. TCRdb limited this immuneACCESS table to in-frame rearrangements with V and J called. A share of clones is missing; checked studies link under half to unresolved V genes, and the rest is unexplained. Clonal size and the V and J genes are those of that table, whereas D and trimming came from the DNA. The table for this sample lists roughly 190,000 clones; around 72% of them were counted only once. The leading ten clones occupy 13% of the sample.

The data were obtained in a study of cytotoxic CD8 clonotypes in ibrutinib-treated CLL (dated by TCRdb to about 2021). For the study in its entirety: The cohort was composed of about 10 relapsed/refractory and roughly 14 treatment-naive patients; IGHV unmutated status was identified in around 17 patients. On average, each sample had roughly 260,000 productive templates and about 89,000 productive rearrangements. The response samples were drawn at a median of approximately 12 months into treatment, with a range of about 6 to 36 months. Longitudinal samples were obtainable from about 30% of the roughly 90 participants in the trial. Cryopreserved peripheral blood mononuclear cells were collected before treatment, at response, and at either disease progression or sustained remission. Responses were partial in roughly 24 patients and complete in 2; after median approximately 69 months follow-up, around 14 stayed in remission and about 12 progressed. Every remission and progressive disease sample was obtained while ibrutinib was still being received by the patients. The study at large found these results: Lymph node repertoires were not examined, and the timing of sampling was not matched between patients in sustained remission and those whose disease progressed. Public clonotypes were found to be uncommon and were observed to contract or remain stable during treatment; the increase in clonality was shown to reflect expansion of private clonotypes at ibrutinib response. At ibrutinib response clonality went up, during sustained remission it held steady, and at progression it dropped back toward baseline. At baseline, clonality was higher than in age-matched healthy donors and showed a strong correlation with circulating CD8+ T-cell counts.

Explained via the paper, the time point label denotes: approximately 25 months on ibrutinib. Around 2 micrograms of genomic DNA were extracted from cryopreserved PBMCs for TCR beta library preparation. Longitudinal blood samples from CLL patients on ibrutinib monotherapy were analyzed using high-throughput TCR beta sequencing. Patients were enrolled in a phase 2 open-label single-center ibrutinib monotherapy trial. The TCR sequence derives from a human donor with chronic lymphocytic leukemia. The sequencing used PBMCs, collected after 24 months of ibrutinib treatment.

The CDR3 protein: CASSWGQYSNQPQHF. The DNA is TGTGCCAGCAGTTGGGGACAGTATAGCAATCAGCCCCAGCATTTT. This receptor chain uses TRBV28 and TRBJ1-5; 7 central bases correspond to TRBD1. Looking up the germline V gene yields CDR1 MDHEN and CDR2 SYDVKM. V lost 4 bases and J lost 0 bases, and the count of bases not matched to a germline gene is 3. Inclusive of the bounding cysteine and phenylalanine, the CDR3 is 15 residues long. Only the CDR3 DNA is retained, 45 bases long and in frame from the first base.